This TCR beta chain was documented in a study of T cells in Graves' hyperthyroidism and ophthalmopathy. Study-wide background: Upon initial diagnosis and before any treatment, peripheral blood was collected. Study conclusions and caveats: Most thyroid clonotypes expanded above 0.001 were also detected in blood.

With 0 bases removed from V and 0 bases from J, the gap between germline ends came to 24 bases. The CDR3 totals 22 residues. CDR1 is SGHVS and CDR2 is FQNEAQ in the germline V gene. Points on this clonotype: Its target is not known.

TCR beta CDR3 region amplification was performed from RNA transcripts. During a first-round RT-PCR of the TCR CDR3, the HTBI primer set was used. TCRdb reanalysed the multiplex PCR reads using MiXCR and keeps one entry per CDR3 protein. The data hold a few hundred thousand distinct CDR3 sequences, with approximately 14% observed a single time. Diagnostic decisions used clinical symptoms, serum thyroxine and TRAb, thyroid ultrasound and orbital computed tomography. It was at first hyperthyroidism diagnosis, before any ophthalmopathy symptoms, that the blood sample was taken. V and J are TRBV7-8 and TRBJ2-6; either TRBD1 or TRBD2 may fit D (5 bases each). The sequenced sample was blood. This receptor was taken from a woman aged 18-29 years with Graves' hyperthyroidism that later progressed to Graves' ophthalmopathy. CDR3 coding DNA: TGTGCCAGCAGCTTAGCGCGTGGGGGTTTGGGGTCTAGATACTCTGGGGCCAACGTCCTGACTTTC. Translated, it gives CASSLARGGLGSRYSGANVLTF. Complete variable domain (other parts from reference TRBV7-8 and TRBJ2-6): GAGVSQSPRYKVAKRGQDVALRCDPISGHVSLFWYQQALGQGPEFLTYFQNEAQLDKSGLPSDRFFAERPEGSVSTLKIQRTQQEDSAVYLCASSLARGGLGSRYSGANVLTFGAGSRLTVL.